The 4 T cell receptor beta chains presented below share a single source sample, sequenced in a study of cytomegalovirus exposure and HLA in healthy donors. The method was immunoSEQ multiplex PCR; TCRdb's version includes in-frame clones alone and lacks a portion of them. The sample holds approximately 180,000 clones; more than 75% are singletons and the top ten take approximately 1.5%. Sequenced material: PBMCs. Receptors originate from a woman in her 30s in good health and CMV-seronegative.

The chain employs TRBV19 and TRBJ2-1; D is possibly TRBD2 (5 bases). This CDR3 has 15 amino acids. V lost 5 bases and J lost 1, with 12 bases in between. The germline CDR1 and CDR2 sequences are LNHDA and SQIVND (reference sequence). The DNA for the CDR3 is TGTGCCAGTAGTCCGACGCGGAGGTCCTACAATGAGCAGTTCTTC. It encodes CASSPTRRSYNEQFF.

A single count supports this clone. V is TRBV30 and J is TRBJ2-3, with unresolved D. V was trimmed by 5 bases and J by 5 bases, leaving 8 bases between them. Germline V gives CDR1 GTSNPN, CDR2 SVGIG (reference sequence). This CDR3 region has 11 residues. The CDR3 DNA follows: TGTGCCTGGGCGCTTGGAGATACGCAGTATTTT. Translating gives CAWALGDTQYF. Based on the CDR3 plus reference TRBV30 and TRBJ2-3, the full variable domain is SQTIHQWPATLVQPVGSPLSLECTVEGTSNPNLYWYRQAAGRGLQLLFYSVGIGQISSEVPQNLSASRPQDRQFILSSKKLLLSDSGFYLCAWALGDTQYFGPGTRLTVL.

This clone was recorded a few times. The chain uses TRBV7-8 and TRBJ1-6; 7 bases agree with TRBD1. After removal of 1 base from V and 8 bases from J, the junction contained 5 bases not matched to a gene. The germline V gene has CDR1 SGHVS and CDR2 FQNEAQ. There are 15 residues in the CDR3. CDR3 DNA: TGTGCCAGCAGCTTAGGGACAGGATATGATTCACCCCTCCACTTT. It is translated as CASSLGTGYDSPLHF.

The chain has TRBV6-5 and TRBJ1-2, with D possibly being TRBD1 (6 bases). V was pared by 5 bases and J by 2 bases, with 12 bases between. The CDR3 is made up of 14 amino acids. Germline V lookup: CDR1 MNHEY, CDR2 SVGAGI. DNA for the CDR3: TGTGCCAGCAGTGGCCCCACAGGGAACTATGGCTACACCTTC. Encoded protein: CASSGPTGNYGYTF.